These 3 T cell receptor beta chains were all obtained from the same sample, sequenced in a study of breast tumors, draining lymph nodes, adjacent tissues. TCRdb reprocessed the multiplex PCR reads via MiXCR and lists one record per CDR3 protein. The table has roughly 130,000 distinct CDR3 sequences, just under 20% seen once. Axillary draining lymph nodes of breast cancer patients supplied the node samples. Sequences were obtained from axillary lymph node tissue. These receptors were obtained from a female donor with breast cancer. Some clones in this sample may be carry-over from other donors' samples.

This clonotype was observed many times. The V call is TRBV7-8, the J call TRBJ2-5; D may be TRBD1 (7 bases). V lost 5 bases, J lost 5 bases, and 12 bases lay in between. The V gene's germline CDR1 is SGHVS and CDR2 FQNEAQ. This CDR3 is built from 13 residues. DNA of the CDR3: TGTGCCAGCAGCCGCAGGGGGAGGGAGACCCAGTACTTC. Its translation: CASSRRGRETQYF.

This clonotype was counted at least ten times. The gene calls are TRBV4-2 and TRBJ1-3; D call uncertain. CDR1 LGHNA and CDR2 YNFKEQ come from the germline V gene. This CDR3 has 13 amino acids. V was pared by 0 bases and J by 4 bases, with 4 bases between. In DNA form, the CDR3 reads TGTGCCAGCAGCCAAGATCCCGGAAACACCATATATTTT. It is translated as CASSQDPGNTIYF.

This clonotype was found many times. This chain connects TRBV20-1 to TRBJ1-2; a possible D gene is TRBD1 (6 bases). This CDR3 has 15 residues. Trimming took off 6 bases at V and 5 bases at J, with 22 bases between the two ends. Germline-derived CDR1 and CDR2 are DFQATT and SNEGSKA (reference sequence). This CDR3 is CSAPHEGGRGYGYTF. CDR3 in DNA: TGCAGTGCCCCGCACGAGGGGGGGCGCGGGTATGGCTACACCTTC.